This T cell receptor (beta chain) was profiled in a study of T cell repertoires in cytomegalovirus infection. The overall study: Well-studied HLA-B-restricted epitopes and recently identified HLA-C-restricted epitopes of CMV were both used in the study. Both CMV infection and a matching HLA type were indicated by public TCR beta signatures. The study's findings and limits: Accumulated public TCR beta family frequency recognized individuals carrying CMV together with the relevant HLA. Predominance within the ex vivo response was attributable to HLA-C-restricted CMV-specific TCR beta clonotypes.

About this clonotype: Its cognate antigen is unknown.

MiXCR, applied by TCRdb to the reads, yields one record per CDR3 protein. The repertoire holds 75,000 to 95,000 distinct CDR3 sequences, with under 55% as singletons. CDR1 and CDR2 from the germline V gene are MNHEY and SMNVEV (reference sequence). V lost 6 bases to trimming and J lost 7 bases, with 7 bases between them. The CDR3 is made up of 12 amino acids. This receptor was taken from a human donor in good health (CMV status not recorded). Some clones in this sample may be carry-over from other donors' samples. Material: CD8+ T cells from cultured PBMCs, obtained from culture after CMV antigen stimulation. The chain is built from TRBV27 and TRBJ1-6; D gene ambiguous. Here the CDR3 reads CASSGRNSPLHF. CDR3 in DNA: TGTGCCAGCAGCGGAAGGAATTCACCCCTCCACTTT.